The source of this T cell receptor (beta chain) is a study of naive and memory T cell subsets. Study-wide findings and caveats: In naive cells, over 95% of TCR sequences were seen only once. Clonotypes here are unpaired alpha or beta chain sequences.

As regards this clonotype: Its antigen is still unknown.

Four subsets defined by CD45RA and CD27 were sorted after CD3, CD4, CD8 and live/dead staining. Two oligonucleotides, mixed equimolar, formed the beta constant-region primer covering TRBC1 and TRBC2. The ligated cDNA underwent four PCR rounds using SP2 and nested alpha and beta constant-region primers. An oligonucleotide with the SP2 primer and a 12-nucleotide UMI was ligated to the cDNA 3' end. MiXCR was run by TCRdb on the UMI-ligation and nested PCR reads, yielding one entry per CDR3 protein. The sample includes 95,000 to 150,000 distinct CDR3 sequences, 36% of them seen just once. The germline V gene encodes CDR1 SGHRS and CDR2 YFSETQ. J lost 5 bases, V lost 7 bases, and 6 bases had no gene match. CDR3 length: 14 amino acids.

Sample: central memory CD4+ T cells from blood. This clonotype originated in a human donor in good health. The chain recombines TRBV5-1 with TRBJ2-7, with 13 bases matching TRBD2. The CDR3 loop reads CASGLTSGRNEQYF. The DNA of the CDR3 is TGCGCCAGCGGATTGACTAGCGGGAGGAACGAGCAGTACTTC.